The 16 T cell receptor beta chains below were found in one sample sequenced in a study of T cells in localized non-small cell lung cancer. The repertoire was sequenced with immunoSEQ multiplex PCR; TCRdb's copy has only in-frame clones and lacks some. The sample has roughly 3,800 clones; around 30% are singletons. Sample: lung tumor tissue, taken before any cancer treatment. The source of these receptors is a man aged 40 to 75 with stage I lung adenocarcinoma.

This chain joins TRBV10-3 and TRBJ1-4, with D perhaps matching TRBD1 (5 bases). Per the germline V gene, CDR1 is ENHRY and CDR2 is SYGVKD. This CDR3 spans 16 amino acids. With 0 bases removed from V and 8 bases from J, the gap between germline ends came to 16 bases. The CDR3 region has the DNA TGTGCCATCAGTGAGTCGTCCGGGACGGAGATAGAAAAACTGTTTTTT. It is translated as CAISESSGTEIEKLFF.

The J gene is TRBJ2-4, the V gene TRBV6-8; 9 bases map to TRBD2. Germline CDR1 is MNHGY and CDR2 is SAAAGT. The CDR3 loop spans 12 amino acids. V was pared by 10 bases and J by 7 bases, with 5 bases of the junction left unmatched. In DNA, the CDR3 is TGTGCCACCCGGGCGGGGGGGAACATTCAGTACTTC. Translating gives CATRAGGNIQYF.

CDR3 region: CASTYSGAGELFF. The CDR3 coding sequence is TGTGCCAGTACCTATAGCGGAGCCGGGGAGCTGTTTTTT. This chain links TRBV19 with TRBJ2-2, with D perhaps matching TRBD2 (6 bases). Germline values: CDR1 LNHDA, CDR2 SQIVND (reference sequence). Trimming stripped 7 bases from V and 6 bases from J, with 12 bases between. This CDR3 comprises 13 residues. The whole variable domain, filled in from reference TRBV19 and TRBJ2-2, reads DGGITQSPKYLFRKEGQNVTLSCEQNLNHDAMYWYRQDPGQGLRLIYYSQIVNDFQKGDIAEGYSVSREKKESFPLTVTSAQKNPTAFYLCASTYSGAGELFFGEGSRLTVL.

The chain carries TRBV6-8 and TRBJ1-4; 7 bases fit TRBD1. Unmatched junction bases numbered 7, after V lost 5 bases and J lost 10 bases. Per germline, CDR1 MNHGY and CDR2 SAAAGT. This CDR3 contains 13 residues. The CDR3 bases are TGTGCCAGCAGTCGGGGGACAGAGGGAAAACTGTTTTTT. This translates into CASSRGTEGKLFF.

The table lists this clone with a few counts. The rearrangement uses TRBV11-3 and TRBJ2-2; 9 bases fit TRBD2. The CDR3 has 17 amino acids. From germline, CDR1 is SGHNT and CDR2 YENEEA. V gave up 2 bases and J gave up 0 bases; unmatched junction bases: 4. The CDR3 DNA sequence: TGTGCCAGCAGCTTACATATAGCGGGGGCGAACACCGGGGAGCTGTTTTTT. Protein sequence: CASSLHIAGANTGELFF.

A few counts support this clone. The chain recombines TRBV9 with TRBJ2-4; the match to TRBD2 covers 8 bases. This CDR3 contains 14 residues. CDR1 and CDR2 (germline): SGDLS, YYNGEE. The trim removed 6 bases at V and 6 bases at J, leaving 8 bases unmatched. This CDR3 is CASTEGLAGNIQYF. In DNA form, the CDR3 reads TGTGCCAGCACCGAGGGGCTAGCGGGAAACATTCAGTACTTC.

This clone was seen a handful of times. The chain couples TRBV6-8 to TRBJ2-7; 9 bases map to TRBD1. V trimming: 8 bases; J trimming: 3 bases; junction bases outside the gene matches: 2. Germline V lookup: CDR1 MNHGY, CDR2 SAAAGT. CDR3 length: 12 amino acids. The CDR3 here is CASGDRVYEQYF. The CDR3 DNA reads TGTGCCAGCGGGGACAGGGTCTACGAGCAGTACTTC.

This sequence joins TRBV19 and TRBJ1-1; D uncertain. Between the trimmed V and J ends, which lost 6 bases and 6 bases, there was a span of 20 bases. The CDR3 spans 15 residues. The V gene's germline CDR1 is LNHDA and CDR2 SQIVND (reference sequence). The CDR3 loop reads CASRGGNFQSAEAFF. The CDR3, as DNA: TGTGCCAGTAGGGGTGGGAACTTTCAAAGCGCTGAAGCTTTCTTT.

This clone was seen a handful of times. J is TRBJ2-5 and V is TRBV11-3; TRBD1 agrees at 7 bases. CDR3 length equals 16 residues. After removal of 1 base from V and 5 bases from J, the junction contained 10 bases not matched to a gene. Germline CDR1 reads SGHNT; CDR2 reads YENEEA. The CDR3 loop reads CASSLGDRDDWETQYF. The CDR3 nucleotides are TGTGCCAGCAGCTTAGGAGACAGGGACGATTGGGAGACCCAGTACTTC. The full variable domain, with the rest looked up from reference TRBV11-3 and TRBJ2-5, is EAGVVQSPRYKIIEKKQPVAFWCNPISGHNTLYWYLQNLGQGPELLIRYENEEAVDDSQLPKDRFSAERLKGVDSTLKIQPAELGDSAVYLCASSLGDRDDWETQYFGPGTRLLVL.

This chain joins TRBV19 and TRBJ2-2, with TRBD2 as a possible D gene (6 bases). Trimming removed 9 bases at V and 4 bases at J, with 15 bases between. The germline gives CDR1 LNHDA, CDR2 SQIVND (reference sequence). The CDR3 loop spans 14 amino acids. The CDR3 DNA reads TGTGCCAGCCAAGGCGGGGCTACCACCGGGGAGCTGTTTTTT. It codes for CASQGGATTGELFF.

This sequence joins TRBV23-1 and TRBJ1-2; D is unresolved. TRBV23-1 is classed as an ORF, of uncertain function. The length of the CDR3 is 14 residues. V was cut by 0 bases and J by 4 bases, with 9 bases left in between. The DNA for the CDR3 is TGCGCCAGCAGTCAATCGACGGGGTCCTATGGCTACACCTTC. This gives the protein CASSQSTGSYGYTF.

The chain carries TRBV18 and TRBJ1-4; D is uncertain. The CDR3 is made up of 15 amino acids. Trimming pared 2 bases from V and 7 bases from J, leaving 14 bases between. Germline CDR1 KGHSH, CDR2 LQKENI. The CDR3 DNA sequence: TGTGCCAGCTCACCAATACCTGGTGGGCGTGAAAAACTGTTTTTT. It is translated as CASSPIPGGREKLFF.

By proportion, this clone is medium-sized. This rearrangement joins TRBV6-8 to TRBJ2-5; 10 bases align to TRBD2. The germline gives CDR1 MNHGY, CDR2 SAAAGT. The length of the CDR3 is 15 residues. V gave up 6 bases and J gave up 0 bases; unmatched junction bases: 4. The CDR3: CASRSGLAYQETQYF. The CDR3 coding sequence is TGTGCCAGCAGATCGGGACTAGCGTACCAAGAGACCCAGTACTTC.

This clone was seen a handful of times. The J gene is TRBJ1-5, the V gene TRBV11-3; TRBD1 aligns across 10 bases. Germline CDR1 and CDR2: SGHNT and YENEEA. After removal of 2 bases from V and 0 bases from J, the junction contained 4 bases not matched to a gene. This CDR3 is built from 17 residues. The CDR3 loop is CASSLKGTGDSNQPQHF. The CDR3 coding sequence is TGTGCCAGCAGCTTAAAAGGGACAGGGGATAGCAATCAGCCCCAGCATTTT.

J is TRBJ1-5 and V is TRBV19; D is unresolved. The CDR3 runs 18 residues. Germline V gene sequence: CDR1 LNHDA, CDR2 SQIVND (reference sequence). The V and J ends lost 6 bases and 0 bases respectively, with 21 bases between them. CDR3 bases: TGTGCCAGTAGGGTGCGTGAAGTGGGAGTAAATAGCAATCAGCCCCAGCATTTT. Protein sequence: CASRVREVGVNSNQPQHF.

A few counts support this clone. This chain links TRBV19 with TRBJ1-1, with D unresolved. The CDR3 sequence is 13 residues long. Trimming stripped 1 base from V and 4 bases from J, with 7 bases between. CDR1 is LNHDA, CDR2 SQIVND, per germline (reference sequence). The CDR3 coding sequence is TGTGCCAGTAGTATAGGGGGAAGCACTGAAGCTTTCTTT. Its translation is CASSIGGSTEAFF.